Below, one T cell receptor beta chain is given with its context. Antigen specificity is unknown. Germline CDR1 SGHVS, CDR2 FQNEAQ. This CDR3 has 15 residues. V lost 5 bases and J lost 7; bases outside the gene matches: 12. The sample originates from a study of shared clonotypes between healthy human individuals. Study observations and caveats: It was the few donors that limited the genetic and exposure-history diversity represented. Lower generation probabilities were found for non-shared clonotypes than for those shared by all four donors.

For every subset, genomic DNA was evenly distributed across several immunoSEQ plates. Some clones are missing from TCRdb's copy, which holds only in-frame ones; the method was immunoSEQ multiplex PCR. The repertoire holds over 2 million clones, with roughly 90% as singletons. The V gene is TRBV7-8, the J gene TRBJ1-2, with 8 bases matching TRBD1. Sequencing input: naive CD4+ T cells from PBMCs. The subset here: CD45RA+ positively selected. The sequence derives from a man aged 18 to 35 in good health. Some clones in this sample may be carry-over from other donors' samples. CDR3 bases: TGTGCCAGCAGCCCCAGCCGGACAGGGTTCGCTGGCTACACCTTC. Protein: CASSPSRTGFAGYTF.